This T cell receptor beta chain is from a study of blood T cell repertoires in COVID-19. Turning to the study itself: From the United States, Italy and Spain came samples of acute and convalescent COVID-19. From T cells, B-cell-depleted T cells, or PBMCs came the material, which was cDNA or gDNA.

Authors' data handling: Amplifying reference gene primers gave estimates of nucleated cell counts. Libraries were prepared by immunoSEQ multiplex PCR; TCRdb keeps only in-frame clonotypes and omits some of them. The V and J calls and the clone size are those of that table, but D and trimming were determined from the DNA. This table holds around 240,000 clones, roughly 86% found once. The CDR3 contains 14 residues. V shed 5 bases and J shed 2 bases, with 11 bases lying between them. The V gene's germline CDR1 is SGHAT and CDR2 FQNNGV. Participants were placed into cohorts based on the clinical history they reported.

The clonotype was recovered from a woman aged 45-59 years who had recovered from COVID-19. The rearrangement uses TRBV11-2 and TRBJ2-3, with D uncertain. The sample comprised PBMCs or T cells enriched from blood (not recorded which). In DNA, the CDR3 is TGTGCCAGCAGCCCTAGGTTACACACAGATACGCAGTATTTT. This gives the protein CASSPRLHTDTQYF.